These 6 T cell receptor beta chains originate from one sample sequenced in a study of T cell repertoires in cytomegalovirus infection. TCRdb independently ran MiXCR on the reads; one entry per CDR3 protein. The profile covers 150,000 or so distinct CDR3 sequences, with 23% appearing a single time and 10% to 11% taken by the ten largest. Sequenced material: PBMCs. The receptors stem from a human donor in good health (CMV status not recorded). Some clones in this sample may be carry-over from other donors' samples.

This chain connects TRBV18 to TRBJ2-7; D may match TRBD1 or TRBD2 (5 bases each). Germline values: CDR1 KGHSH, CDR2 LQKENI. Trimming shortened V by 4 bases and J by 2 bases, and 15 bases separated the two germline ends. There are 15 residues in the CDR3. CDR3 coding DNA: TGTGCCAGCTCACGGCCGGGACGCCCAGCCTACGAGCAGTACTTC. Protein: CASSRPGRPAYEQYF.

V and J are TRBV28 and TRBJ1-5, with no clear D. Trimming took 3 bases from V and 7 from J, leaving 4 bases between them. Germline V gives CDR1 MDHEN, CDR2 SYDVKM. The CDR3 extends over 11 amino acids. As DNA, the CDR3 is TGTGCCAGCAGTTTTTCCCAGCCCCAGCATTTT. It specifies CASSFSQPQHF.

CDR3 sequence (DNA): TGCGCCAGCAGCTTGGGACAGGGGTACTACAATGAGCAGTTCTTC. This translates into CASSLGQGYYNEQFF. The J gene is TRBJ2-1, the V gene TRBV5-1, with 8 bases identical to TRBD1. The V and J ends lost 0 bases and 3 bases, in that order; junction bases with no gene match: 2. There are 15 residues in the CDR3. The germline V gene encodes CDR1 SGHRS and CDR2 YFSETQ.

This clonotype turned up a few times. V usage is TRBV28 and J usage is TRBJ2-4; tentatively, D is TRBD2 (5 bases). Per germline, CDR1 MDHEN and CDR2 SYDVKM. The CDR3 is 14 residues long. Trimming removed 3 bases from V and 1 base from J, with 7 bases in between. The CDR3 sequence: CASSFPGAKNIQYF. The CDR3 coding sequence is TGTGCCAGCAGTTTCCCGGGGGCCAAAAACATTCAGTACTTC.

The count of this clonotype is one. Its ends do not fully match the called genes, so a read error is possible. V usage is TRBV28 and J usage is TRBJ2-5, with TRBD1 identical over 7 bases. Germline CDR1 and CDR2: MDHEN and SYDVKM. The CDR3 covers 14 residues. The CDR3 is CASSLTGPQQTQYF. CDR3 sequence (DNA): TGTGCCAGCAGTCTGACAGGGCCCCAACAGACCCAGTACTTC.

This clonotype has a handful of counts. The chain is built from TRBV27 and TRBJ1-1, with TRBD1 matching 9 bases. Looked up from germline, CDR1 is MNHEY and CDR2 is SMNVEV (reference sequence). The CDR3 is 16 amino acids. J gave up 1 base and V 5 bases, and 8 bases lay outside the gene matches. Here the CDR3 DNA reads TGTGCCAGCAGTCTGAGGGGACAGGGATGGAACACTGAAGCTTTCTTT. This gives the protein CASSLRGQGWNTEAFF.